The text below deals with one T cell receptor (beta chain). Germline V gene sequence: CDR1 SGHDN, CDR2 FVKESK. V dropped 0 bases and J dropped 4 bases, with 13 bases sitting between them. The CDR3 sequence is 16 residues long. The data derive from a study of T cell changes during pregnancy in multiple sclerosis. The repertoire was sequenced with immunoSEQ multiplex PCR; TCRdb's copy has only in-frame clones and lacks some. The sample shows 45,000 to 65,000 clones, 93% of them seen only once. This sequence originates from a female donor with multiple sclerosis, enrolled in a pregnancy study. Source: CD8+ T cells from peripheral blood mononuclear cells, taken in the third trimester of pregnancy. V and J are TRBV14 and TRBJ2-1; D possibly corresponds to TRBD2 (6 bases). The CDR3 here is CASSQDWGVVYNEQFF. The CDR3 DNA reads TGTGCCAGCAGCCAAGATTGGGGGGTCGTGTACAATGAGCAGTTCTTC.